The T cell receptor beta chain described here comes from a study of human T cells and chemical hapten exposure. General study findings and limits: TCRs at high frequency, those above 1 in 1000, did not change with DPC sensitization.

MiXCR, applied by TCRdb to the RACE reads, yields one record per CDR3 protein. This sample carries under 130,000 distinct CDR3 sequences, nearly 35% of them seen once, and the ten largest clones take around 2.8%. Specified time point: patch test 3, about 24 weeks after DPC sensitization. Stated treatment: therapeutic diphenylcyclopropenone sensitization with weekly scalp DPC. Extraction of total RNA was performed on unfractionated whole blood. This clonotype was detected only once. As yet, its antigen is unknown. Trimming removed 0 bases at V and 7 bases at J, with 11 bases between. The CDR3 is made up of 14 amino acids. Germline CDR1 is SGHNT and CDR2 is YYREEE (reference sequence).

This sequence originates from a man aged 40-49 years with alopecia areata. Some clones in this sample may be carry-over from other donors' samples. The chain uses TRBV5-4 and TRBJ2-1; possible D gene TRBD2, 7 bases. Sequencing was performed on whole blood, taken in connection with sensitization to the hapten diphenylcyclopropenone (DPC). The DNA of the CDR3 is TGTGCCAGCAGCTTGGGAGGGGGGGCGAATGAGCAGTTCTTC. Its translation is CASSLGGGANEQFF.